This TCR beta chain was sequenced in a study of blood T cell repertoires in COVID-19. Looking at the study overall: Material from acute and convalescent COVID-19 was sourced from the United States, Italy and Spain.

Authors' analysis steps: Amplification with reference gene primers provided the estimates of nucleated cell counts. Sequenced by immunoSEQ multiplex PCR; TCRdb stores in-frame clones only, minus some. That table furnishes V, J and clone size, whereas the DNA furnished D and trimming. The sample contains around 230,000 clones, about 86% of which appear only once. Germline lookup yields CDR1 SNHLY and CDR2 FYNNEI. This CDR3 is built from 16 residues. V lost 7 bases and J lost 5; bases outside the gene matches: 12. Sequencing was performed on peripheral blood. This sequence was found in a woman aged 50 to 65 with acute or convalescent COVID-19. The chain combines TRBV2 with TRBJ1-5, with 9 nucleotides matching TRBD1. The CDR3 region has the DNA TGTGCCAGCACTCCTTCCGGGACAGGGAGGGATCAGCCCCAGCATTTT. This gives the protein CASTPSGTGRDQPQHF.